Below, 11 T cell receptor beta chains from the same sample are listed, as sequenced in a study of blood T cell repertoires in COVID-19. Clones were read by immunoSEQ multiplex PCR, and TCRdb kept only the in-frame ones, dropping some. Of more than 350,000 clones detected, about 89% appear once; the ten largest clones hold roughly a tenth. Sequenced input: peripheral blood. These receptors all come from a young woman with COVID-19, enrolled during active disease.

The CDR3 bases are TGTGCCAGCAGTTCCAAATCTGGGGCCAACGTCCTGACTTTC. As protein: CASSSKSGANVLTF. The chain combines TRBV6-5 with TRBJ2-6; D unresolved. There are 14 residues in the CDR3. Deletions cut 4 bases from V and 1 base from J, with 5 bases between. Germline CDR1 MNHEY, CDR2 SVGAGI.

As for this clone: The same CDR3 is also encoded by other DNA sequences in this sample. The chain couples TRBV18 to TRBJ2-7; D is possibly TRBD2 (6 bases). V lost 3 bases and J lost 2, with 11 bases in between. CDR3 size: 14 residues. CDR1 and CDR2 from the germline V gene are KGHSH and LQKENI. This CDR3 is CASSPPGGTYEQYF. For the CDR3, the DNA is TGTGCCAGCTCACCTCCCGGAGGGACCTACGAGCAGTACTTC.

The chain employs TRBV4-1 and TRBJ2-1; TRBD2 aligns across 12 bases. V was clipped by 0 bases and J by 2 bases; unmatched bases: 5. The CDR3 loop spans 18 amino acids. Germline CDR1 and CDR2: MGHRA and YSYEKL. The DNA for the CDR3 is TGCGCCAGCAGCCAAGATAGTTCTAGCGGGAGGGCCTACAATGAGCAGTTCTTC. This sequence encodes CASSQDSSSGRAYNEQFF.

In its sample, this clone was seen once. CDR3 residues: CASRRESSTEAFF. The CDR3 nucleotides are TGTGCCAGCAGGAGGGAGTCGAGCACTGAAGCTTTCTTT. This chain links TRBV6-4 with TRBJ1-1; D gene uncertain. Germline CDR1 is MRHNA and CDR2 is SNTAGT. CDR3 length: 13 residues. V lost 6 bases to trimming and J lost 4 bases, with 12 bases between them.

V is TRBV11-3 and J is TRBJ2-1; D is perhaps TRBD2 (6 bases). The CDR3 runs 15 residues. Trimming took off 2 bases at V and 3 bases at J, with 11 bases between the two ends. In germline, CDR1 is SGHNT, CDR2 YENEEA. The CDR3 bases are TGTGCCAGCAGCTTATCGGGAGTCGGCTACAATGAGCAGTTCTTC. This gives the protein CASSLSGVGYNEQFF.

The chain is built from TRBV11-2 and TRBJ2-5, with D possibly matching TRBD2 (5 bases). From germline, CDR1 is SGHAT and CDR2 FQNNGV. Trimming stripped 5 bases from V and 5 bases from J, with 9 bases between. The CDR3 extends over 12 amino acids. The CDR3 protein is CASSPRRETQYF. The CDR3 nucleotides read TGTGCCAGCAGCCCCCGGAGGGAGACCCAGTACTTC. The variable domain in full, with the rest retrieved from reference TRBV11-2 and TRBJ2-5, is EAGVAQSPRYKIIEKRQSVAFWCNPISGHATLYWYQQILGQGPKLLIQFQNNGVVDDSQLPKDRFSAERLKGVDSTLKIQPAKLEDSAVYLCASSPRRETQYFGPGTRLLVL.

The rearrangement joins TRBV30 to TRBJ1-1; D is unclear. The CDR3 has 13 amino acids. CDR1 and CDR2 from the germline V gene are GTSNPN and SVGIG (reference sequence). With 1 base removed from V and 3 bases from J, the gap between germline ends came to 9 bases. DNA for the CDR3: TGTGCCTGGAGTGCAACCGGGGACACTGAAGCTTTCTTT. This codes for CAWSATGDTEAFF.

This clone has only a few counts. This chain connects TRBV30 to TRBJ2-7, with D perhaps TRBD1 (6 bases). The CDR3 spans 13 residues. V was pared by 3 bases and J by 3 bases, with 12 bases between. The germline V gene has CDR1 GTSNPN and CDR2 SVGIG (reference sequence). DNA of the CDR3: TGTGCCTGGAGAACACAGGGACACTACGAGCAGTACTTC. Translating it yields CAWRTQGHYEQYF.

This rearrangement joins TRBV28 to TRBJ2-1, with TRBD2 matching 10 bases. V dropped 7 bases and J dropped 9; count of bases not matched to a gene: 12. The CDR3 loop spans 15 amino acids. Germline CDR1 MDHEN, CDR2 SYDVKM. The CDR3 loop is CASNPFGLAVAEQFF. CDR3 DNA sequence: TGTGCCAGCAACCCCTTTGGACTAGCGGTAGCTGAGCAGTTCTTC.

This chain links TRBV7-6 with TRBJ1-2, with 9 nucleotides matching TRBD1. V lost 1 base and J lost 0; bases outside the gene matches: 0. The CDR3 is 15 amino acids. Germline V gene sequence: CDR1 SGHVS, CDR2 FNYEAQ. The CDR3 here is CASSLGTGANYGYTF. In DNA, the CDR3 is TGTGCCAGCAGCTTAGGGACAGGGGCTAACTATGGCTACACCTTC.

The chain uses TRBV28 and TRBJ1-1, with a tentative D call TRBD1 (5 bases). CDR3 size: 15 residues. Germline values: CDR1 MDHEN, CDR2 SYDVKM. Trimming took 6 bases from V and 1 from J, leaving 15 bases between them. In nucleotides, the CDR3 is TGTGCCAGCAGACCGATGGGGGAGGGGAACACTGAAGCTTTCTTT. Protein sequence: CASRPMGEGNTEAFF.